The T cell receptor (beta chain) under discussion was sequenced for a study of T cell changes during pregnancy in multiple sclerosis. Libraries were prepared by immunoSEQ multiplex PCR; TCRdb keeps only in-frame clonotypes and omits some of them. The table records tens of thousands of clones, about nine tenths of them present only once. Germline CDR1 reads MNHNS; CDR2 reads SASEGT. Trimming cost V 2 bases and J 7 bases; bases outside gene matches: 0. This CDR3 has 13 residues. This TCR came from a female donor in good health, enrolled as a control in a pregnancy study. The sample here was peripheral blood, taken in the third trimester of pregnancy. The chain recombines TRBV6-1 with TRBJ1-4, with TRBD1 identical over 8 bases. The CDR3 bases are TGTGCCAGCAGTGAACAGGGGGCTGAAAAACTGTTTTTT. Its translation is CASSEQGAEKLFF.